The following is a T cell receptor beta chain sequence with its context. Antigen: not known. Other DNA sequences within the sample encode an identical CDR3. Profiling relied on immunoSEQ multiplex PCR, and the TCRdb table lists in-frame clones only, not all of them. The sample consists of around 190,000 clones, roughly 77% of them appearing once. The source of the sample is a study of cytomegalovirus exposure and HLA in healthy donors. Findings of the study overall: Specific recognition of CMV antigens was confirmed in vitro for a few chains (all CMV-associated). First-cohort TCR clusters tended to co-occur in the 120 or so validation repertoires, a later analysis found.

The V and J ends lost 3 bases and 0 bases, in that order; junction bases with no gene match: 2. The CDR3 covers 14 residues. The germline gives CDR1 SQVTM, CDR2 ANQGSEA. The sample comprised PBMCs. The chain is built from TRBV29-1 and TRBJ2-3, with 8 bases fitting TRBD2. This receptor was identified in a woman in her 30s in good health and CMV-seronegative. CDR3 bases: TGCAGCGTTGACCCTAGCGGGAGCACAGATACGCAGTATTTT. Amino acids: CSVDPSGSTDTQYF.